This T cell receptor (beta chain) appears in the sequencing data of a study of cytomegalovirus exposure and HLA in healthy donors. PCR employed 60 Vbeta and 13 Jbeta primers. Method: immunoSEQ multiplex PCR; TCRdb's copy keeps in-frame clones and lacks some. Among about 240,000 clones listed, about 80% were seen once. The CDR3 runs 14 residues. The germline V gene encodes CDR1 MNHEY and CDR2 SVGAGI. The V gene end was trimmed by 7 bases and the J gene end by 3 bases; junction bases not matched to a gene: 5. V is TRBV6-5 and J is TRBJ2-3, with TRBD1 matching over 9 bases. This clonotype was obtained from a woman in her 40s in good health and CMV-seropositive. Sample: PBMCs. The CDR3 here is CASTTGGRTDTQYF. The DNA of the CDR3 is TGTGCCAGCACTACAGGGGGCAGGACAGATACGCAGTATTTT.